Listed here are 7 T cell receptor beta chains from one sample, sequenced in a study of T cell repertoires in cytomegalovirus infection. No antigen has been assigned to these receptors. A single record per CDR3 protein comes from TCRdb applying MiXCR to the reads. The data contain approximately 220,000 distinct CDR3 sequences, approximately 40% of them singletons. The source was CD8+ T cells from cultured PBMCs, collected from culture after CMV antigen stimulation. The receptors derive from a human donor in good health (CMV status not recorded). Some clones in this sample may be carry-over from other donors' samples.

This clonotype was seen more than once but under ten times. The rearrangement uses TRBV27 and TRBJ2-1; maybe TRBD2 (6 bases). Germline lookup yields CDR1 MNHEY and CDR2 SMNVEV (reference sequence). The V and J ends lost 5 bases and 8 bases respectively, with 16 bases between them. The length of the CDR3 is 14 residues. CDR3 nucleotides: TGTGCCAGCAGTAGGCGGGGTATCGGGGATGAGCAGTTCTTC. Translated: CASSRRGIGDEQFF.

This clonotype was recorded at least ten times. The rearrangement links TRBV10-2 to TRBJ1-5; tentatively, D is TRBD1 (6 bases). The CDR3 contains 14 residues. V was trimmed by 5 bases and J by 6 bases, leaving 14 bases between them. The germline gives CDR1 WSHSY, CDR2 SAAADI. In DNA, the CDR3 is TGCGCCAGCAGTCCTACCACAGGGATTCAGCCCCAGCATTTT. Translated, it gives CASSPTTGIQPQHF.

This chain links TRBV19 with TRBJ2-1; D is ambiguous. Trimming took 4 bases from V and 15 from J, leaving 16 bases between them. Per the germline V gene, CDR1 is LNHDA and CDR2 is SQIVND (reference sequence). CDR3 size: 12 residues. CDR3 amino acids: CASSNPEWAPFF. The CDR3 bases are TGTGCCAGTAGTAATCCCGAGTGGGCTCCGTTCTTC.

This clonotype occurred a few times. The chain carries TRBV7-8 and TRBJ2-1; no clear D gene. The CDR3 loop spans 13 amino acids. Germline V gene data show CDR1 as SGHVS and CDR2 as FQNEAQ. V was cut by 5 bases and J by 9 bases, with 14 bases left in between. The CDR3 DNA reads TGTGCCAGCAGCCCGCAAGGGCGAACTGAGCAGTTCTTC. It specifies CASSPQGRTEQFF.

This clonotype was counted only a few times. The chain links TRBV7-3 to TRBJ2-1, with 11 bases identical to TRBD2. V lost 8 bases and J lost 4; bases outside the gene matches: 4. There are 14 residues in the CDR3. Germline V gene lookup returns CDR1 SGHTA and CDR2 FQGTGA. Here the CDR3 reads CASGLAGGYNEQFF. DNA for the CDR3: TGTGCCAGCGGGCTAGCGGGGGGATACAATGAGCAGTTCTTC.

Turning to this clonotype: An end of the junction does not agree with germline; a read error may underlie this. The rearrangement links TRBV4-1 to TRBJ1-1; D remains unclear. This CDR3 comprises 12 residues. CDR1 and CDR2 (germline): MGHRA, YSYEKL. The chain's CDR3 is CASSQAGSQAFF. CDR3 bases: TGTGCCAGCAGCCAAGCTGGTTCTCAAGCTTTCTTT.

The chain has TRBV4-1 and TRBJ2-7; D is unclear. The germline V gene encodes CDR1 MGHRA and CDR2 YSYEKL. The length of the CDR3 is 15 residues. V dropped 0 bases and J dropped 3 bases, with 12 bases sitting between them. CDR3 loop: CASSQDRADGYEQYF. As DNA, the CDR3 is TGCGCCAGCAGCCAAGATAGGGCCGATGGCTACGAGCAGTACTTC.